What follows are 13 T cell receptor beta chains derived from one specimen sequenced in a study of blood T cells in healthy people across ages. Through a sample-barcoded 5' primer and a J-beta primer mix, a second PCR was run for 7 to 11 cycles. TCRdb reprocessed the 5' RACE reads via MiXCR and lists one record per CDR3 protein. The table has about 1.8 million distinct CDR3 sequences, roughly 52% seen once; the top ten hold roughly 2%. Sequenced material: blood. The receptor source for this set is a woman in her thirties or forties in good health.

This clonotype was counted only a few times. CDR3 in amino acids: CASSFHTGSGANVLTF. DNA of the CDR3: TGTGCCAGCAGTTTTCACACAGGATCAGGGGCCAACGTCCTGACTTTC. The J gene is TRBJ2-6, the V gene TRBV6-2 or TRBV6-3; possibly TRBD1 for D (5 bases). The ends were cut back, 4 bases at V and 4 bases at J, with 14 bases in the middle. The germline V gene has CDR1 MNHEY and CDR2 SVGEGT. The CDR3 has 16 amino acids.

The chain couples TRBV7-2 to TRBJ2-3, with 10 positions matching TRBD2. Unmatched junction bases numbered 9, after V lost 1 base and J lost 5 bases. The CDR3 runs to 17 residues. CDR1 SGHTA and CDR2 FQGNSA come from the germline V gene. The CDR3 sequence is CASSLDPSGGGLDTQYF. The CDR3 nucleotides are TGTGCCAGCAGCTTAGACCCTAGCGGGGGAGGCTTAGATACGCAGTATTTT.

This chain joins TRBV29-1 and TRBJ2-1; 8 nucleotides match TRBD2. In germline, CDR1 is SQVTM, CDR2 ANQGSEA. V trimming: 6 bases; J trimming: 10 bases; junction bases outside the gene matches: 14. CDR3 size: 14 residues. The CDR3 bases are TGCAGCGTAGCTCACAGGGCGGGGGGCTACGAGCAGTTCTTC. Encoded protein: CSVAHRAGGYEQFF.

This sequence joins TRBV28 and TRBJ2-7; D not certain. The V end lost 4 bases, the J end lost 5 bases, and 21 bases lay between the germline ends. This CDR3 is 16 amino acids long. Germline CDR1 MDHEN, CDR2 SYDVKM. As DNA, the CDR3 is TGTGCCAGCAGTTCCCTCCGGGCGGAACGGTTGAACGAGCAGTACTTC. Amino acids: CASSSLRAERLNEQYF.

In this sample, this clonotype turned up a few times. The chain has TRBV4-3 and TRBJ2-6; no clear D gene. Germline V lookup: CDR1 LGHNA, CDR2 YSLEER. This CDR3 is built from 15 residues. V was cut by 0 bases and J by 2 bases, with 5 bases left in between. CDR3 coding DNA: TGCGCCAGCAGCCAAGAGTTAGCTGGGGCCAACGTCCTGACTTTC. It codes for CASSQELAGANVLTF.

This clonotype occurred a few times. The CDR3 loop reads CASWGTIRSLGKNIQYF. The CDR3, as DNA: TGTGCCAGTTGGGGTACAATAAGGTCGTTGGGCAAAAACATTCAGTACTTC. The rearrangement joins TRBV6-6 to TRBJ2-4; no clear D gene. Germline V gives CDR1 MNHNY, CDR2 SVGAGI (reference sequence). V was pared by 9 bases and J by 3 bases, with 24 bases between. This CDR3 region has 17 residues.

This chain uses TRBV19 with TRBJ2-5; 10 bases fit TRBD1. The CDR3 loop spans 16 amino acids. The V gene end was trimmed by 2 bases and the J gene end by 5 bases; junction bases not matched to a gene: 8. The V gene's germline CDR1 is LNHDA and CDR2 SQIVND (reference sequence). The CDR3 sequence: CASSIPRQGAMETQYF. CDR3 nucleotides: TGTGCCAGTAGTATACCCCGACAGGGGGCAATGGAGACCCAGTACTTC.

The CDR3 bases are TGTGCCAGTAGTGACACCGGGACCCAGTATGGCTACACCTTC. Translating it yields CASSDTGTQYGYTF. The chain couples TRBV19 to TRBJ1-2, with a tentative D call TRBD1 (5 bases). The CDR3 is 14 amino acids. Trimming cost V 5 bases and J 5 bases, with 15 bases left between them. CDR1 and CDR2 from the germline V gene are LNHDA and SQIVND (reference sequence).

V and J are TRBV7-8 and TRBJ2-1; possibly TRBD2 for D (6 bases). Trimming cost V 3 bases and J 11 bases, with 11 bases left between them. The CDR3 covers 12 residues. Germline loops: CDR1 SGHVS, CDR2 FQNEAQ. The CDR3 DNA is TGTGCCAGCAGCTTGGACTATTCTAAGCAGTTCTTC. Protein sequence: CASSLDYSKQFF.

The rearrangement joins TRBV7-9 to TRBJ2-2; tentatively, D is TRBD1 (6 bases). The CDR3 runs to 15 residues. Per the germline V gene, CDR1 is SEHNR and CDR2 is FQNEAQ (reference sequence). The V gene lost 2 bases and the J gene lost 4 bases, with 11 bases spanning the gap. CDR3 sequence reads: CASSLTGQSTGELFF. CDR3 DNA sequence: TGTGCCAGCAGCTTAACCGGACAGTCCACCGGGGAGCTGTTTTTT. The full variable domain, its missing parts supplied by reference TRBV7-9 and TRBJ2-2, is DTGVSQNPRHKITKRGQNVTFRCDPISEHNRLYWYRQTLGQGPEFLTYFQNEAQLEKSRLLSDRFSAERPKGSFSTLEIQRTEQGDSAMYLCASSLTGQSTGELFFGEGSRLTVL.

Of note for this clonotype: Compared with germline, one end of the junction differs, possibly owing to a read error. The genes are TRBV27 and TRBJ2-1, with a possible D match to TRBD2 (5 bases). This CDR3 region has 14 residues. From germline, CDR1 is MNHEY and CDR2 SMNVEV (reference sequence). CDR3 in DNA: TGTGCCTGCAGCCGCGGACTTATTAGGAATGAGCAGTTCTTC. As protein: CACSRGLIRNEQFF.

This clonotype was found a few times. CDR3: CSAVSGRNSYEQYF. The DNA for the CDR3 is TGCAGTGCGGTTAGCGGGCGAAACTCCTACGAGCAGTACTTC. The chain couples TRBV20-1 to TRBJ2-7; the match to TRBD2 covers 7 bases. V gave up 6 bases and J gave up 0 bases; unmatched junction bases: 8. Germline loops: CDR1 DFQATT, CDR2 SNEGSKA (reference sequence). This CDR3 is built from 14 residues.

This chain links TRBV14 with TRBJ1-2, with D possibly matching TRBD1 (5 bases). Trimming removed 1 base at V and 10 bases at J, with 16 bases between. CDR1 is SGHDN and CDR2 is FVKESK in the germline V gene. There are 14 residues in the CDR3. The CDR3 sequence: CASSQGQGWHVYTF. The CDR3 DNA reads as TGTGCCAGCAGCCAAGGGCAGGGATGGCACGTCTACACCTTC.